This is a list of T cell receptor beta chains from one sample in a study of cytomegalovirus exposure and HLA in healthy donors. Here immunoSEQ multiplex PCR was the method, and the copy in TCRdb shows in-frame clones only, minus some. The repertoire has about 180,000 clones, just under 90% of them found once; the top ten carry roughly 1.4%. The specimen was PBMCs. These receptors were obtained from a woman in her 30s in good health and CMV-seronegative. The CDR3 runs from the conserved cysteine through the conserved F or W. Each record gives: D gene, clone size, J gene, V gene, CDR3 DNA, CDR3 protein. The D gene is left open where the match is weak. Size tells how often a clone was seen (once, few, many) or the class of an expanded clone, and some rows leave it out.

D: TRBD1
size: .
J: TRBJ2-2
V: TRBV7-9
DNA: TGTGCCAGCAGCCCCCGGACAGGGGGCGTTGGGGCCGGGGAGCTGTTTTTT
CDR3: CASSPRTGGVGAGELFF

D: TRBD1
size: few
J: TRBJ2-7
V: TRBV25-1
DNA: TGTGCCAGCAGTGCAGGGGGATTATCCTACGAGCAGTACTTC
CDR3: CASSAGGLSYEQYF

D: .
size: .
J: TRBJ2-5
V: TRBV5-5
DNA: TGTGCCAGCAGCTTGGCAACGGGGGTGGGGGAGACCCAGTACTTC
CDR3: CASSLATGVGETQYF

D: .
size: .
J: TRBJ1-1
V: TRBV2
DNA: TGTGCCAGCAGCGCAGGGGAGAACACTGAAGCTTTCTTT
CDR3: CASSAGENTEAFF

D: .
size: .
J: TRBJ2-7
V: TRBV5-5
DNA: TGTGCCAGCAGCCTTGGGGGGGAGCAGTACTTC
CDR3: CASSLGGEQYF

D: .
size: .
J: TRBJ2-3
V: TRBV27
DNA: TGTGCCAGCAGTTTAAGGGGAACAGATACGCAGTATTTT
CDR3: CASSLRGTDTQYF

D: TRBD2
size: few
J: TRBJ2-7
V: TRBV7-9
DNA: TGTGCCAGCAGCCCTAGCGGGGGGACAACCTACGAGCAGTACTTC
CDR3: CASSPSGGTTYEQYF

D: .
size: .
J: TRBJ2-7
V: TRBV19
DNA: TGTGCCAGTATGGGCTTCCCCAATTCCGAGCAGTACTTC
CDR3: CASMGFPNSEQYF

D: .
size: .
J: TRBJ1-3
V: TRBV30
DNA: TGTGCCTGGAGTTGGCTTGGAAACACCATATATTTT
CDR3: CAWSWLGNTIYF

D: TRBD1
size: .
J: TRBJ1-5
V: TRBV15
DNA: TGTGCCACCAGCAGAGCCGGCAGGGGGGATCAGCCCCAGCATTTT
CDR3: CATSRAGRGDQPQHF

D: .
size: .
J: TRBJ1-1
V: TRBV14
DNA: TGTGCCAGCAGCCTTGGCCCTGAAGCTTTCTTT
CDR3: CASSLGPEAFF

D: TRBD2
size: .
J: TRBJ2-7
V: TRBV19
DNA: TGTGCCAGTAGTATTGGACTAGCGGGGGTAGGCGAGCAGTACTTC
CDR3: CASSIGLAGVGEQYF

D: .
size: .
J: TRBJ2-7
V: TRBV12-5
DNA: TGTGCTAGTGGTTGGGTACAGGAGCAGACTTACGAGCAGTACTTC
CDR3: CASGWVQEQTYEQYF

D: TRBD2
size: .
J: TRBJ2-2
V: TRBV7-8
DNA: TGTGCCAGCAGCTCCCGGACTATACGGGGGGCGAACACCGGGGAGCTGTTTTTT
CDR3: CASSSRTIRGANTGELFF

D: .
size: once
J: TRBJ2-5
V: TRBV29-1
DNA: TGCAGCGTTGCGGGGTTGGGGCCAGGGGATGGAGAGACCCAGTACTTC
CDR3: CSVAGLGPGDGETQYF

D: .
size: .
J: TRBJ2-7
V: TRBV11-2
DNA: TGTGCCAGCAGCTTAATTAAGGGGCCCTACGAGCAGTACTTC
CDR3: CASSLIKGPYEQYF

D: TRBD2
size: .
J: TRBJ2-1
V: TRBV2
DNA: TGTGCCAGCAGTGAGGGGAGGGGCTCCTACAATGAGCAGTTCTTC
CDR3: CASSEGRGSYNEQFF

D: TRBD1
size: .
J: TRBJ1-1
V: TRBV6-5
DNA: TGTGCCAGCAGTTACGGGACAGGGGGAACTGAAGCTTTCTTT
CDR3: CASSYGTGGTEAFF

D: .
size: once
J: TRBJ1-1
V: TRBV4-1
DNA: TGCGCCAGCAGCCTAGAGGGGGGGCGAGACACTGAAGCTTTCTTT
CDR3: CASSLEGGRDTEAFF

D: .
size: .
J: TRBJ1-4
V: TRBV7-6
DNA: TGTGCCAGCAGCCTCCGCACCTCGGGGGTGCCGAAACTGTTTTTT
CDR3: CASSLRTSGVPKLFF

D: TRBD1
size: .
J: TRBJ2-7
V: TRBV19
DNA: TGTGCCAGTATCCACCGGACAGGGCTGATCCCCTACGAGCAGTACTTC
CDR3: CASIHRTGLIPYEQYF

D: .
size: .
J: TRBJ2-1
V: TRBV14
DNA: TGTGCCAGCAGCCAAATAGTAAACAATGAGCAGTTCTTC
CDR3: CASSQIVNNEQFF

D: .
size: .
J: TRBJ1-2
V: TRBV14
DNA: TGTGCCAGCAGCCCCATTCCCGAGTTGGGCTACACCTTC
CDR3: CASSPIPELGYTF

D: .
size: .
J: TRBJ2-1
V: TRBV4-2
DNA: TGTGCCAGCAGCCAACTATCGGCGGGGCGGGAGCAGTTCTTC
CDR3: CASSQLSAGREQFF

D: TRBD2
size: .
J: TRBJ2-2
V: TRBV27
DNA: TGTGCCAGCAGTCTAGGACTAGCGGGGGACACCGGGGAGCTGTTTTTT
CDR3: CASSLGLAGDTGELFF

D: .
size: once
J: TRBJ1-2
V: TRBV7-2
DNA: TGTGCCAGCAGCTTTCCATTGAACTATGGCTACACCTTC
CDR3: CASSFPLNYGYTF

D: TRBD2
size: .
J: TRBJ2-7
V: TRBV4-1
DNA: TGCGCCAGCAGCCATATAGCGGGGGGAAACTACGAGCAGTACTTC
CDR3: CASSHIAGGNYEQYF

D: TRBD1
size: once
J: TRBJ2-5
V: TRBV15
DNA: TGTGCCACCAGCAGAGGACAGGGGCCCCAAGAGACCCAGTACTTC
CDR3: CATSRGQGPQETQYF

D: .
size: .
J: TRBJ2-6
V: TRBV11-2
DNA: TGTGCCAGCAGCCCATGGGACACCTCTTCCGTCCTGACTTTC
CDR3: CASSPWDTSSVLTF

D: TRBD1
size: .
J: TRBJ2-7
V: TRBV7-8
DNA: TGTGCCAGCAGCCGAGGACAGGGCCCCTACGAGCAGTACTTC
CDR3: CASSRGQGPYEQYF

D: TRBD2
size: .
J: TRBJ2-1
V: TRBV27
DNA: TGTGCCAGCAGTTCGGGACTAGCGGTGAATGAGCAGTTCTTC
CDR3: CASSSGLAVNEQFF

D: .
size: .
J: TRBJ1-4
V: TRBV7-9
DNA: TGTGCCAGCAGCTTAGTAGACAGGTTTAATGAAAAACTGTTTTTT
CDR3: CASSLVDRFNEKLFF

D: TRBD1
size: .
J: TRBJ2-7
V: TRBV5-1
DNA: TGCGCCAGCAGCTACGGGACAGCCTCCTACGAGCAGTACTTC
CDR3: CASSYGTASYEQYF

D: .
size: .
J: TRBJ2-3
V: TRBV13
DNA: TGTGCCAGCAGCTTAGGCCGGGTAGTGAGGGCAGATACGCAGTATTTT
CDR3: CASSLGRVVRADTQYF

D: .
size: .
J: TRBJ1-1
V: TRBV25-1
DNA: TGTGCCAGCAGGGATGGAGGGACTGAAGCTTTCTTT
CDR3: CASRDGGTEAFF

D: TRBD2
size: .
J: TRBJ2-1
V: TRBV28
DNA: TGTGCCAGCAGTTTTTTGAGCGGGGGTCAAAATGAGCAGTTCTTC
CDR3: CASSFLSGGQNEQFF

D: .
size: .
J: TRBJ1-3
V: TRBV2
DNA: TGTGCCAGCAGCTCTCAGGACACCATATATTTT
CDR3: CASSSQDTIYF

D: .
size: .
J: TRBJ2-7
V: TRBV11-2
DNA: TGTGCCAGCAGCGCAGTATCAGGGACCTACGAGCAGTACTTC
CDR3: CASSAVSGTYEQYF

D: .
size: .
J: TRBJ2-7
V: TRBV7-2
DNA: TGTGCCAGCAGCTTAGCTCGCTACGAGCAGTACTTC
CDR3: CASSLARYEQYF

D: TRBD1
size: .
J: TRBJ1-3
V: TRBV9
DNA: TGTGCCAGCAGCGTCACAGGGGGATGGGACACCATATATTTT
CDR3: CASSVTGGWDTIYF

D: TRBD1
size: .
J: TRBJ1-2
V: TRBV5-1
DNA: TGCGCCAGCGGCAAGGGACAGGGCGGGCACTATGGCTACACCTTC
CDR3: CASGKGQGGHYGYTF

D: TRBD1
size: .
J: TRBJ2-7
V: TRBV6-1
DNA: TGTGCCAGCAGGGACCCGGGACAGGGGGCCTACGAGCAGTACTTC
CDR3: CASRDPGQGAYEQYF